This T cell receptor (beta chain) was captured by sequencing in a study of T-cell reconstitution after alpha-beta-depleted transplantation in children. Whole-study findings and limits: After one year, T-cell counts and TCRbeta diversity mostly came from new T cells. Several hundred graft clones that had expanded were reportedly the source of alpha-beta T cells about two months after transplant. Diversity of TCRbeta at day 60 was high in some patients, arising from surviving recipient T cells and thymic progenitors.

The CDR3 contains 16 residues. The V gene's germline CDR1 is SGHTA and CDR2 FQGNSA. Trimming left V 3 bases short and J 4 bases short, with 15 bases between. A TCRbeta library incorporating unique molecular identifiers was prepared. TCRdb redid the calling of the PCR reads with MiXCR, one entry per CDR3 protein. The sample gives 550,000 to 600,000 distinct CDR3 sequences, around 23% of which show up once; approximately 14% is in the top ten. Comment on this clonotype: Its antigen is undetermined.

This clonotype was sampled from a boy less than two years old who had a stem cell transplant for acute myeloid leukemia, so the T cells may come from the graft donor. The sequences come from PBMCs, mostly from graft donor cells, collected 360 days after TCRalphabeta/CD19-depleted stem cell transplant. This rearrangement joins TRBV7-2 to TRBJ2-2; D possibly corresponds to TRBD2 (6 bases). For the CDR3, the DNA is TGTGCCAGCAGCTTGGGGGGAGGAAAAATCACCGGGGAGCTGTTTTTT. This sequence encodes CASSLGGGKITGELFF.